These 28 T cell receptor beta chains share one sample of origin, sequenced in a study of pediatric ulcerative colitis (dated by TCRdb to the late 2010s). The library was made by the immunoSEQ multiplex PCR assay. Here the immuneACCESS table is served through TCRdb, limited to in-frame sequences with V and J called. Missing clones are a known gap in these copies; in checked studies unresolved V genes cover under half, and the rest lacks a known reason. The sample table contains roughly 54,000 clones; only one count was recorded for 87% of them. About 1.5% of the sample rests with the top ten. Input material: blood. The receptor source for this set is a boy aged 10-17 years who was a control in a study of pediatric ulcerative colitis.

The CDR3 reads CASSVAARGGQGTQYF. The CDR3 nucleotides read TGTGCCAGCAGCGTAGCGGCGCGGGGGGGCCAGGGGACGCAGTATTTT. J is TRBJ2-3 and V is TRBV9; 9 bases line up with TRBD2. Germline CDR1 is SGDLS and CDR2 is YYNGEE. The CDR3 length is 16 residues. The ends lost 0 bases at V and 9 bases at J; junction bases unmatched: 11.

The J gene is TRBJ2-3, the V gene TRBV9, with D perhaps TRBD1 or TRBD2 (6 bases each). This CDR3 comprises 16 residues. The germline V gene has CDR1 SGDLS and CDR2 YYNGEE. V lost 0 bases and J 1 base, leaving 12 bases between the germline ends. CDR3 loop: CASSVAPGAGTDTQYF. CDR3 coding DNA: TGTGCCAGCAGCGTAGCGCCGGGGGCCGGCACAGATACGCAGTATTTT.

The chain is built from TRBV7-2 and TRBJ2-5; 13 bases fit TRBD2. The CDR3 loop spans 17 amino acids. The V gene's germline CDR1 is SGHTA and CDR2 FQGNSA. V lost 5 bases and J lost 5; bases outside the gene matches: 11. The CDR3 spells CASSQTRTSGSGETQYF. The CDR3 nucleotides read TGTGCCAGCAGCCAGACCCGGACTAGCGGGAGCGGGGAGACCCAGTACTTC.

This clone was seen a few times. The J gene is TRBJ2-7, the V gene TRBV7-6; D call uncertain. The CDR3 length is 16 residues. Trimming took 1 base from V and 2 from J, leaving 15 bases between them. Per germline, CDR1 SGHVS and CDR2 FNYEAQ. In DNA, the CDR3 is TGTGCCAGCAGCTTAGGGGTAGTCGGCCGGACCTACGAGCAGTACTTC. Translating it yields CASSLGVVGRTYEQYF.

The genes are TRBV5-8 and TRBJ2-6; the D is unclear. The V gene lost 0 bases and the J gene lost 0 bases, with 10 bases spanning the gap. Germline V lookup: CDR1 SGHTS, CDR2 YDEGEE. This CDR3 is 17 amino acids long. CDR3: CASSLARMSSGANVLTF. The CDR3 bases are TGTGCCAGCAGCTTGGCCAGGATGAGCTCTGGGGCCAACGTCCTGACTTTC.

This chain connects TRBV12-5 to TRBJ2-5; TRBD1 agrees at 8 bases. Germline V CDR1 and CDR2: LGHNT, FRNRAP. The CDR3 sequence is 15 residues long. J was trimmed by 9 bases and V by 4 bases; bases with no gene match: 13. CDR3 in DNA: TGTGCTAGTGGTTCGGGCTGGGACAGGCAGTTGGCCCAGTACTTC. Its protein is CASGSGWDRQLAQYF. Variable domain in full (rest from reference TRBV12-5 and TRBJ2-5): DARVTQTPRHKVTEMGQEVTMRCQPILGHNTVFWYRQTMMQGLELLAYFRNRAPLDDSGMPKDRFSAEMPDATLATLKIQPSEPRDSAVYFCASGSGWDRQLAQYFGPGTRLLVL.

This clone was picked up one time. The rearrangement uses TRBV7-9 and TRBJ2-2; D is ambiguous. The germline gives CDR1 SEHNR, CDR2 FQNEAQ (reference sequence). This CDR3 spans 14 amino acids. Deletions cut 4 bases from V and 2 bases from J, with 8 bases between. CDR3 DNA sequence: TGTGCCAGCAGCTACAGCTCTAACACCGGGGAGCTGTTTTTT. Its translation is CASSYSSNTGELFF.

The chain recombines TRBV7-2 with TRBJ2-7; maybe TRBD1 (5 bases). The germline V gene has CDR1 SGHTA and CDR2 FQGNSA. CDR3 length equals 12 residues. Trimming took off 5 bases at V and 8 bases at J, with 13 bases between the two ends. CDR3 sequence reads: CASSPSKGKQYF. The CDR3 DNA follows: TGTGCCAGCAGCCCTAGTAAGGGGAAGCAGTACTTC.

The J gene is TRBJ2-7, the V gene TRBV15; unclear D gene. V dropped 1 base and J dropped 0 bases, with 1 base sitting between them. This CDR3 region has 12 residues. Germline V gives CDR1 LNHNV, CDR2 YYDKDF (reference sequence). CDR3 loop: CATSRASYEQYF. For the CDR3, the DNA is TGTGCCACCAGCAGAGCCTCCTACGAGCAGTACTTC.

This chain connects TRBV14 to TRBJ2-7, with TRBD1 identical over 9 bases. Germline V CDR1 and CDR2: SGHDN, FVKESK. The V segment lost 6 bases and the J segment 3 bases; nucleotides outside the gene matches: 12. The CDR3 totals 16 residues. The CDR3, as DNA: TGTGCCAGCAGTTCGGGCCCGGGACAGGGATTCTACGAGCAGTACTTC. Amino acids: CASSSGPGQGFYEQYF.

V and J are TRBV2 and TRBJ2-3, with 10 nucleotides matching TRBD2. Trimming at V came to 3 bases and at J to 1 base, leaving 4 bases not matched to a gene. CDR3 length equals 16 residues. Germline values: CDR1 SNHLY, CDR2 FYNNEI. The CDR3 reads CASSEASGGGTDTQYF. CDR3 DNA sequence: TGTGCCAGCAGTGAGGCTAGCGGGGGAGGCACAGATACGCAGTATTTT.

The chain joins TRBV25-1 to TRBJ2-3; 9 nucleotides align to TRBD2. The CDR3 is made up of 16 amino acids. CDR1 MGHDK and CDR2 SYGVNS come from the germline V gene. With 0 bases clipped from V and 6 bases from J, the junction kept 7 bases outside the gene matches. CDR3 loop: CASSEYPGTSWDTQYF. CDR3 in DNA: TGTGCCAGCAGTGAATACCCGGGGACTAGCTGGGATACGCAGTATTTT.

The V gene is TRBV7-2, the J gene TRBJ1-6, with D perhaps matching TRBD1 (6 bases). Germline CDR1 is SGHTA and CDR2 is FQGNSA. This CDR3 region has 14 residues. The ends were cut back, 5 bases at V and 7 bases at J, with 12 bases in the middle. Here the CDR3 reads CASSPGQKNSPLHF. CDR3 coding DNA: TGTGCCAGCAGCCCAGGACAGAAAAATTCACCCCTCCACTTT. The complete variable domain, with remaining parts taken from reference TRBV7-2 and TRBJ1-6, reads GAGVSQSPSNKVTEKGKDVELRCDPISGHTALYWYRQSLGQGLEFLIYFQGNSAPDKSGLPSDRFSAERTGGSVSTLTIQRTQQEDSAVYLCASSPGQKNSPLHFGNGTRLTVT.

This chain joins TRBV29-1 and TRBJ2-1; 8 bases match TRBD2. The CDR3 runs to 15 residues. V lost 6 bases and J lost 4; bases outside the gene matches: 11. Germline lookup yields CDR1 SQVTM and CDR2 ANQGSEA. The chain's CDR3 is CSVAPGLGDYNEQFF. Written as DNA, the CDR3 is TGCAGCGTCGCACCGGGACTAGGTGATTACAATGAGCAGTTCTTC.

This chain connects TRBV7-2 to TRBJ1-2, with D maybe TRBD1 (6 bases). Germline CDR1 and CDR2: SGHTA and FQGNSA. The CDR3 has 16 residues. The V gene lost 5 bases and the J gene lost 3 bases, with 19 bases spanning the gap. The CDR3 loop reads CASSKRRDTKYYGYTF. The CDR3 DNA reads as TGTGCCAGCAGCAAACGCCGGGACACGAAATACTATGGCTACACCTTC.

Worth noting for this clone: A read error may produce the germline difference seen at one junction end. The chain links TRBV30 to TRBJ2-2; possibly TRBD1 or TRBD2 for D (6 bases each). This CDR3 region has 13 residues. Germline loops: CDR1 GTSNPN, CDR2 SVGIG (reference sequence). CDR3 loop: CALQGGLWRGAVF. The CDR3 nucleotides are TGTGCCCTCCAAGGGGGGTTATGGCGGGGAGCTGTTTTT.

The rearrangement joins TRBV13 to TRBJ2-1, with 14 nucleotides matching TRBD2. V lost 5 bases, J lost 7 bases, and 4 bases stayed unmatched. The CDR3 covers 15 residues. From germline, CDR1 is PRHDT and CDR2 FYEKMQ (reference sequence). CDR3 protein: CASSPGLAGGNEQFF. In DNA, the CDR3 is TGTGCCAGCAGCCCCGGACTAGCGGGAGGAAATGAGCAGTTCTTC.

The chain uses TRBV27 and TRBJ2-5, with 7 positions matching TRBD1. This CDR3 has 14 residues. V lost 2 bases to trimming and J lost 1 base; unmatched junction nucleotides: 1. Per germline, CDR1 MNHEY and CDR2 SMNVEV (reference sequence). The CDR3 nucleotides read TGTGCCAGCAGTTTACACAGGGGCCAAGAGACCCAGTACTTC. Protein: CASSLHRGQETQYF.

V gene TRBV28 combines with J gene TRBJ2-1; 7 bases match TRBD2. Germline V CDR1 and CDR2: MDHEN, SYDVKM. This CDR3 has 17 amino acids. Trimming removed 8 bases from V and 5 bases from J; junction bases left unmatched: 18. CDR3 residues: CASYHGFAGDRDNEQFF. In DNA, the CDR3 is TGTGCCAGCTATCACGGCTTTGCGGGAGATAGGGACAATGAGCAGTTCTTC.

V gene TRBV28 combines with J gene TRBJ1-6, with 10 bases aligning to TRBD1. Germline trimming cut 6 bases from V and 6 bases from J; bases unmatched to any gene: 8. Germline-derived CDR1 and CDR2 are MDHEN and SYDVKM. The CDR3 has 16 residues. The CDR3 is CASSRPGQGGNSPLHF. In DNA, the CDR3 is TGTGCCAGCAGCCGCCCAGGACAGGGGGGTAATTCACCCCTCCACTTT.

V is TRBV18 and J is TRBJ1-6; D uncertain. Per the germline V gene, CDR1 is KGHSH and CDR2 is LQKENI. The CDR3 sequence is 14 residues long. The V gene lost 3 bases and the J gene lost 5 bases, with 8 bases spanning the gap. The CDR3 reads CASSPLGNNSPLHF. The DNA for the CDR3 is TGTGCCAGCTCACCGTTGGGAAATAATTCACCCCTCCACTTT.

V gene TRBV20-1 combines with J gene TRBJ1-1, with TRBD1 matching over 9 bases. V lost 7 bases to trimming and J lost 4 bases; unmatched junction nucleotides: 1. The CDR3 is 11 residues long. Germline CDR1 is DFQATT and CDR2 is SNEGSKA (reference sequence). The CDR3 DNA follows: TGCAGTGTGGACAGGGGCACTGAAGCTTTCTTT. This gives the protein CSVDRGTEAFF.

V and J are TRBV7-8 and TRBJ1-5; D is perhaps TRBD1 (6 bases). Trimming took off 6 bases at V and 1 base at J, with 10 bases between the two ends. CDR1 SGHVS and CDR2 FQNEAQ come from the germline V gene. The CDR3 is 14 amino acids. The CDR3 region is CASRPRGSNQPQHF. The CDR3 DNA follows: TGTGCCAGCAGGCCGAGGGGGAGCAATCAGCCCCAGCATTTT. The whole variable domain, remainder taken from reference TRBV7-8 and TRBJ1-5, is GAGVSQSPRYKVAKRGQDVALRCDPISGHVSLFWYQQALGQGPEFLTYFQNEAQLDKSGLPSDRFFAERPEGSVSTLKIQRTQQEDSAVYLCASRPRGSNQPQHFGDGTRLSIL.

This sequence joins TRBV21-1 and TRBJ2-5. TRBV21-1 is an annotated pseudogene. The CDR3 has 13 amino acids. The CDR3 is CASSQPPQETQYF. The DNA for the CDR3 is TGTGCCAGCAGCCAGCCCCCCCAAGAGACCCAGTACTTC.

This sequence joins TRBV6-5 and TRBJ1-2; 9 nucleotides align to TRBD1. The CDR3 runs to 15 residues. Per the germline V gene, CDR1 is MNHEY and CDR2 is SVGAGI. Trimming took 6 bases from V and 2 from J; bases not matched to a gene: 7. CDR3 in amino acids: CASRETGTGNYGYTF. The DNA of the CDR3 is TGTGCCAGCAGAGAAACCGGGACAGGGAACTATGGCTACACCTTC.

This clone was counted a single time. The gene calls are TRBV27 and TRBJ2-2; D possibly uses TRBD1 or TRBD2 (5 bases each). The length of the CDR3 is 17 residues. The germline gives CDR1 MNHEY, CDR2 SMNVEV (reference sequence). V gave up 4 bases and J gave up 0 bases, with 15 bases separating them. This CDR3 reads CASSSPGRHTNTGELFF. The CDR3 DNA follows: TGTGCCAGCAGTTCGCCGGGACGCCACACGAACACCGGGGAGCTGTTTTTT.

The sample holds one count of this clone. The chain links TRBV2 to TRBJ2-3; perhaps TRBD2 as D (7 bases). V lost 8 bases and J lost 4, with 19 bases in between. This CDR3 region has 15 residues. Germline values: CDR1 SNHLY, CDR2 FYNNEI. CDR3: CASGEGGPFPDTQYF. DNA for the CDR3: TGTGCCAGCGGGGAGGGGGGCCCTTTTCCAGATACGCAGTATTTT.

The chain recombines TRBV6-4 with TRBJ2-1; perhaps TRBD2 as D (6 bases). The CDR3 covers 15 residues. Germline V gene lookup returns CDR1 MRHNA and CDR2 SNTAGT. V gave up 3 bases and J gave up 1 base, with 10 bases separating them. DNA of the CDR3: TGTGCCAGCAGTGATGGTAGCGGATCCTACAATGAGCAGTTCTTC. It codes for CASSDGSGSYNEQFF.